The source of this T cell receptor (beta chain) is a study of OX40 agonist ivuxolimab in advanced cancers. The wider study: Melanoma, hepatocellular carcinoma, head and neck or renal cell cancer occurred in dose-escalation patients. Regarding the study as a whole: Expanded peripheral T-cell antigen specificity went undetermined. At doses 0.1 to 3.0 mg/kg, CD4+ and CD8+ clones expanded.

The germline CDR1 and CDR2 sequences are SGHNT and YYREEE (reference sequence). The CDR3 length is 17 residues. V was trimmed by 4 bases and J by 4 bases, leaving 23 bases between them. Clones were sequenced by immunoSEQ multiplex PCR, and TCRdb holds only the in-frame ones, with some missing. The table lists 55,000 to 70,000 clones, roughly 90% of them singletons. Concerning this clone itself: The antigen is unknown.

The rearrangement links TRBV5-4 to TRBJ1-2, with D possibly matching TRBD1 (5 bases). The sequence derives from an adult with an advanced solid tumor such as melanoma, head and neck, liver or kidney cancer. Sequencing used CD4+ or CD8+ T cells sorted from blood, obtained in a trial of the OX40 agonist ivuxolimab. CDR3 DNA: TGTGCCAGCAGCGGCGGGGCCAGGCACCAATTGCGCTATGGCTACACCTTC. Protein: CASSGGARHQLRYGYTF.